The table lists the clone carrying this TCR beta chain with a few counts. The data were obtained in a study of immune evolution from preneoplasia to lung adenocarcinoma. Histologic diagnosis was independently verified by two lung pathologists. The repertoire was sequenced with immunoSEQ multiplex PCR; TCRdb's copy has only in-frame clones and lacks some. Of 25,000 to 30,000 clones listed, around 70% are singletons. The CDR3 runs 12 residues. The receptor's source is a person between 55 and 70 years old with invasive lung adenocarcinoma. Some clones in this sample may be carry-over from other donors' samples. The chain couples TRBV21-1 to TRBJ2-3. TRBV21-1 is described as a pseudogene. The specimen sequenced was FFPE invasive lung adenocarcinoma tissue. The CDR3 loop reads CASSKAGTWQYF. CDR3 bases: TGTGCCAGCAGCAAAGCAGGGACCTGGCAGTATTTT.